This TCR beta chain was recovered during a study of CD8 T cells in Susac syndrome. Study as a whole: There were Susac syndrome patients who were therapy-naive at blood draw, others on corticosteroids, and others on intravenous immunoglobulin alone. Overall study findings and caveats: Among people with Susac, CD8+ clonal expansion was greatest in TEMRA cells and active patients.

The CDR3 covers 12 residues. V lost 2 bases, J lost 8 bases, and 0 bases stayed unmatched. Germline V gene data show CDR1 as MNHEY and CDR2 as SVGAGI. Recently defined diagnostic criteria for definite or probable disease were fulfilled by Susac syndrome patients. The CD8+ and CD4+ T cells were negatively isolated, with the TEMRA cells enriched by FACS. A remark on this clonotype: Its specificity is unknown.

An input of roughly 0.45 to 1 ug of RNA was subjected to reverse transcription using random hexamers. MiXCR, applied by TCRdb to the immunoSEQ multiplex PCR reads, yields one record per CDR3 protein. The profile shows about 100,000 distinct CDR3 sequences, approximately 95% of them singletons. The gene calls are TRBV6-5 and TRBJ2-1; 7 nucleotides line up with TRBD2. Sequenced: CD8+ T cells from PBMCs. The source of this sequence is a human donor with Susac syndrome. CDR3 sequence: CASSYGGDEQFF. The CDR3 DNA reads TGTGCCAGCAGTTACGGGGGGGATGAGCAGTTCTTC.